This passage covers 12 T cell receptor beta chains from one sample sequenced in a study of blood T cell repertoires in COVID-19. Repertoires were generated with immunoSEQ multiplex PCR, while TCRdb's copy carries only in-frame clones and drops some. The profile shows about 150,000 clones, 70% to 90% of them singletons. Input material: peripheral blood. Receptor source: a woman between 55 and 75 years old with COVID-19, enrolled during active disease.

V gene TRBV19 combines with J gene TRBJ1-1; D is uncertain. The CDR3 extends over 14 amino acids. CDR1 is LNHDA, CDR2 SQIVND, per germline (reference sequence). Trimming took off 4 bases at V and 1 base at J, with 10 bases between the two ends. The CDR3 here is CASSTTRSNTEAFF. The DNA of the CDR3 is TGTGCCAGTAGTACCACGCGATCGAACACTGAAGCTTTCTTT.

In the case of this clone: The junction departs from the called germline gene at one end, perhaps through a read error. CDR3 nucleotide sequence: TGTGCCAGCAGCGTAGGGTGGACCGGGAAGCTGTTTTTT. It specifies CASSVGWTGKLFF. V is TRBV9 and J is TRBJ2-2, with D perhaps matching TRBD2 (5 bases). This CDR3 comprises 13 residues. Germline CDR1 SGDLS, CDR2 YYNGEE.

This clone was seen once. The CDR3 reads CASSIPGFSEAFF. In nucleotides, the CDR3 is TGTGCCAGTAGTATACCGGGGTTCTCTGAAGCTTTCTTT. The rearrangement joins TRBV19 to TRBJ1-1; D unresolved. V was pared by 2 bases and J by 6 bases, with 10 bases between. The CDR3 extends over 13 amino acids. Germline V gene sequence: CDR1 LNHDA, CDR2 SQIVND (reference sequence).

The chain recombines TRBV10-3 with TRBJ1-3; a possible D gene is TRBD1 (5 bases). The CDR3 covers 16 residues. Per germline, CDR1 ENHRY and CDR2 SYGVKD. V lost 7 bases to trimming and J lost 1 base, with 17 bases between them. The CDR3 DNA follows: TGTGCCATCAATGACCCCCCAGGGCCTTCTGGAAACACCATATATTTT. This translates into CAINDPPGPSGNTIYF.

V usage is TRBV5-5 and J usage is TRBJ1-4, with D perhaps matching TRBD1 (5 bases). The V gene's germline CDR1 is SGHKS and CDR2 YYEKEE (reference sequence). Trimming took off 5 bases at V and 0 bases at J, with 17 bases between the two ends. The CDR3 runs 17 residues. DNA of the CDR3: TGTGCCAGCAGTCTTGGTGTAACAGGTGCAACTAATGAAAAACTGTTTTTT. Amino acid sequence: CASSLGVTGATNEKLFF.

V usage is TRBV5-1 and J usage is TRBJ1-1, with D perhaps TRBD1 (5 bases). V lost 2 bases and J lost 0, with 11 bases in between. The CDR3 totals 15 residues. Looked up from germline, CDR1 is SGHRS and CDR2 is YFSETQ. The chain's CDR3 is CASSFGGTLNTEAFF. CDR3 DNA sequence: TGCGCCAGCAGCTTCGGAGGGACCTTGAACACTGAAGCTTTCTTT.

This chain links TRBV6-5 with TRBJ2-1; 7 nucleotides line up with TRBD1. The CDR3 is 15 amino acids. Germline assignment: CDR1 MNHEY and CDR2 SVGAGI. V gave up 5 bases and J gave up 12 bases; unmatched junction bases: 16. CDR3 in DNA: TGTGCCAGCAGTCCGACAGGGTCGGCCCAACAATGGCAGTTCTTC. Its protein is CASSPTGSAQQWQFF.

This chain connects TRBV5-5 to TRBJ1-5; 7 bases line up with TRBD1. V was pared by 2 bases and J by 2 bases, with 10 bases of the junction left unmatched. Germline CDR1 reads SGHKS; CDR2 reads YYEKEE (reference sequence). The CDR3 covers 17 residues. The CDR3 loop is CASSFGQETGGNQPQHF. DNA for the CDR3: TGTGCCAGCAGCTTCGGACAAGAAACAGGGGGCAATCAGCCCCAGCATTTT.

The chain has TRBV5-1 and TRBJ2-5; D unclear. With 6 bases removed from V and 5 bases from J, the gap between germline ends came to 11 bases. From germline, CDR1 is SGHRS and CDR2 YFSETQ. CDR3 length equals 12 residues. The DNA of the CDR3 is TGCGCCAGCACATCCTCCGGGGAGACCCAGTACTTC. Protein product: CASTSSGETQYF.

The CDR3 sequence: CASSARSSGGDYEQYV. In nucleotides, the CDR3 is TGTGCCAGCAGCGCGCGTTCTAGCGGGGGGGACTACGAGCAGTACGTC. V and J are TRBV5-6 and TRBJ2-7; 12 positions agree with TRBD2. Germline V gene sequence: CDR1 SGHDT, CDR2 YYEEEE. Trimming cost V 4 bases and J 3 bases; bases outside gene matches: 8. The CDR3 is made up of 16 amino acids.

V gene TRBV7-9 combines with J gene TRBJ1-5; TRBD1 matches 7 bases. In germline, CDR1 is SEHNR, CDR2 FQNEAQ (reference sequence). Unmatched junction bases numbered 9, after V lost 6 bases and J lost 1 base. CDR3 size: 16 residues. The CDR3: CASSFFPGGSNQPQHF. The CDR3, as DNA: TGTGCCAGCAGTTTTTTCCCAGGGGGGAGCAATCAGCCCCAGCATTTT.

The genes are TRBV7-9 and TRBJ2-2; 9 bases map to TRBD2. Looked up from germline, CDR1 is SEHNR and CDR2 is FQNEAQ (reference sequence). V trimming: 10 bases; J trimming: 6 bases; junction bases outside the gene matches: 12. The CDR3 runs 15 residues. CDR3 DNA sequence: TGTGCCACAACCCTCGGGACTAGCAACCCCGGGGAGCTGTTTTTT. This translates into CATTLGTSNPGELFF.